This T cell receptor beta chain was sequenced for a study of blood T cell repertoires in COVID-19. The CDR3 loop spans 13 amino acids. V was pared by 2 bases and J by 5 bases, with 2 bases of the junction left unmatched. Looked up from germline, CDR1 is MNHEY and CDR2 is SMNVEV (reference sequence). In the study's own analysis: Reference gene primer amplification gave nucleated cell count estimates. The repertoire was sequenced with immunoSEQ multiplex PCR; TCRdb's copy has only in-frame clones and lacks some. D and trimming were read from the DNA, whereas the V and J calls and clone size are those reported in that table. Among about 100,000 clones listed, roughly 87% were seen once.

The chain joins TRBV27 to TRBJ2-5; TRBD1 matches at 7 bases. The sequenced sample consisted of peripheral blood. The source is a man aged 25-45 years in a cohort sampled during active COVID-19. CDR3 protein: CASSLRGRETQYF. The CDR3 DNA reads TGTGCCAGCAGTTTAAGGGGGCGCGAGACCCAGTACTTC.